The 25 T cell receptor beta chains given below trace back to one sample, sequenced in a study of blood T cells in healthy people across ages. Using a J-beta primer mix together with a sample-barcoded 5' primer, a second PCR was run for roughly 6 to 12 cycles. In TCRdb, the 5' RACE reads were re-called with MiXCR into one record per CDR3 protein. Altogether some 1.7 million distinct CDR3 sequences are present, roughly 30% being singletons, with the ten largest covering more than 6%. The sequenced sample was blood. These receptors were taken from a woman aged 25-40 years in good health.

J is TRBJ1-5 and V is TRBV6-1; TRBD1 aligns across 7 bases. Per germline, CDR1 MNHNS and CDR2 SASEGT. The CDR3 runs 13 residues. Losses at the gene ends were 1 base for V and 11 bases for J; bases not matched to a gene: 5. For the CDR3, the DNA is TGTGCCAGCAGTGAAGGGGGACAGTCGGCCCAGCATTTT. This encodes CASSEGGQSAQHF.

This clonotype occurred a few times. The chain couples TRBV29-1 to TRBJ1-1; D gene unclear. The CDR3 extends over 13 amino acids. Trimming removed 5 bases at V and 1 base at J, with 11 bases between. Looked up from germline, CDR1 is SQVTM and CDR2 is ANQGSEA. Here the CDR3 reads CSVSVRPNTEAFF. The CDR3 DNA reads TGCAGCGTTTCGGTGCGACCGAACACTGAAGCTTTCTTT. Combining the CDR3 with reference TRBV29-1 and TRBJ1-1 gives the whole variable domain SAVISQKPSRDICQRGTSLTIQCQVDSQVTMMFWYRQQPGQSLTLIATANQGSEATYESGFVIDKFPISRPNLTFSTLTVSNMSPEDSSIYLCSVSVRPNTEAFFGQGTRLTVV.

Here the CDR3 reads CASSLSGRNQPQHF. The CDR3 region has the DNA TGTGCCAGCAGCTTATCTGGGCGCAATCAGCCCCAGCATTTT. V and J are TRBV7-2 and TRBJ1-5; D not certain. Between the trimmed V and J ends, which lost 2 bases and 2 bases, there was a span of 7 bases. Germline lookup yields CDR1 SGHTA and CDR2 FQGNSA. The CDR3 contains 14 residues.

The chain combines TRBV28 with TRBJ1-4; the D gene is possibly TRBD1 (5 bases). The CDR3 length is 14 residues. Deletions cut 6 bases from V and 8 bases from J, with 16 bases between. Germline V lookup: CDR1 MDHEN, CDR2 SYDVKM. CDR3 DNA: TGTGCCAGCAGGCCCGGGACGCTAATAGAAAAACTGTTTTTT. This translates into CASRPGTLIEKLFF.

The chain carries TRBV19 and TRBJ1-2; D is ambiguous. V lost 8 bases and J 1 base, leaving 14 bases between the germline ends. Germline CDR1 is LNHDA and CDR2 is SQIVND (reference sequence). The CDR3 loop spans 14 amino acids. The CDR3 nucleotides read TGTGCCAGTGGACCGGGCTTCGATAACTATGGCTACACCTTC. Its protein is CASGPGFDNYGYTF.

This clonotype was observed many times. The V call is TRBV7-9, the J call TRBJ1-5; D unresolved. CDR1 and CDR2 (germline): SEHNR, FQNEAQ (reference sequence). CDR3 length: 13 amino acids. Trimming cost V 4 bases and J 4 bases, with 8 bases left between them. The CDR3 sequence is CASSSGHNQPQHF. CDR3 coding DNA: TGTGCCAGCAGCTCCGGGCATAATCAGCCCCAGCATTTT. The full variable domain, completed using reference TRBV7-9 and TRBJ1-5, is DTGVSQNPRHKITKRGQNVTFRCDPISEHNRLYWYRQTLGQGPEFLTYFQNEAQLEKSRLLSDRFSAERPKGSFSTLEIQRTEQGDSAMYLCASSSGHNQPQHFGDGTRLSIL.

This rearrangement joins TRBV5-1 to TRBJ2-1; D tentatively reads TRBD1 or TRBD2 (5 bases each). CDR3 size: 15 residues. Germline V gene data show CDR1 as SGHRS and CDR2 as YFSETQ. V lost 2 bases and J 10 bases, leaving 19 bases between the germline ends. CDR3 nucleotides: TGCGCCAGCAGCTTCCAGGGAGACACCTATCGGGAGCAGTTCTTC. The encoded protein is CASSFQGDTYREQFF.

This clonotype was counted ten times or more. V gene TRBV10-1 combines with J gene TRBJ2-5, with D possibly being TRBD1 (5 bases). V shed 6 bases and J shed 1 base, with 18 bases lying between them. This CDR3 is built from 16 residues. CDR1 and CDR2 (germline): WNHNN, SYGVQD (reference sequence). The CDR3 reads CASSPGRVGAQETQYF. CDR3 DNA: TGCGCCAGCAGCCCCGGACGGGTAGGGGCCCAAGAGACCCAGTACTTC.

This clonotype was seen a handful of times. V gene TRBV4-1 combines with J gene TRBJ2-1, with 11 bases identical to TRBD2. The CDR3 runs to 17 residues. Germline CDR1 MGHRA, CDR2 YSYEKL. Germline trimming cut 3 bases from V and 3 bases from J; bases unmatched to any gene: 7. The CDR3 DNA sequence: TGCGCCAGCAGCCAGGCTCCCGGGACTAGCGGCTACAATGAGCAGTTCTTC. Translated: CASSQAPGTSGYNEQFF.

This clonotype appeared once. This rearrangement joins TRBV7-3 to TRBJ2-7; D is undetermined. Germline CDR1 is SGHTA and CDR2 is FQGTGA. CDR3 length equals 14 residues. V lost 6 bases and J 7 bases, leaving 19 bases between the germline ends. The CDR3, as DNA: TGTGCCAGCAGTTCCCTTCCGGGTGGGGATGAGCAGTACTTC. Its protein product is CASSSLPGGDEQYF. Variable domain in full (rest from reference TRBV7-3 and TRBJ2-7): GAGVSQTPSNKVTEKGKYVELRCDPISGHTALYWYRQSLGQGPEFLIYFQGTGAADDSGLPNDRFFAVRPEGSVSTLKIQRTERGDSAVYLCASSSLPGGDEQYFGPGTRLTVT.

This chain links TRBV20-1 with TRBJ2-1, with 9 positions matching TRBD1. J was trimmed by 7 bases and V by 3 bases; bases with no gene match: 10. The CDR3 covers 15 residues. Germline V gene sequence: CDR1 DFQATT, CDR2 SNEGSKA (reference sequence). The CDR3 is CSARRAGTGKNEQFF. The DNA of the CDR3 is TGCAGTGCTAGGAGGGCCGGGACAGGGAAAAATGAGCAGTTCTTC.

The chain links TRBV5-1 to TRBJ1-1; no firm D call. The CDR3 runs to 14 residues. V gave up 1 base and J gave up 3 bases, with 10 bases separating them. CDR1 and CDR2 from the germline V gene are SGHRS and YFSETQ. The CDR3 sequence is CASSLLGRDTEAFF. The CDR3 DNA reads TGCGCCAGCAGCTTGCTCGGGAGGGACACTGAAGCTTTCTTT. Using reference TRBV5-1 and TRBJ1-1 for the parts outside the CDR3, the full variable domain is KAGVTQTPRYLIKTRGQQVTLSCSPISGHRSVSWYQQTPGQGLQFLFEYFSETQRNKGNFPGRFSGRQFSNSRSEMNVSTLELGDSALYLCASSLLGRDTEAFFGQGTRLTVV.

This clonotype was detected only a few times. The chain carries TRBV20-1 and TRBJ2-1, with 13 positions matching TRBD2. This CDR3 comprises 15 residues. CDR1 is DFQATT and CDR2 is SNEGSKA in the germline V gene (reference sequence). The ends lost 6 bases at V and 8 bases at J; junction bases unmatched: 10. CDR3 amino acids: CSAQGGLAGKDEQFF. DNA for the CDR3: TGCAGTGCCCAGGGGGGACTAGCGGGGAAGGATGAGCAGTTCTTC.

This chain uses TRBV9 with TRBJ2-7, with D tentatively TRBD1 (8 bases). V gave up 4 bases and J gave up 3 bases, with 14 bases separating them. Per germline, CDR1 SGDLS and CDR2 YYNGEE. The length of the CDR3 is 14 residues. This CDR3 is CASSPAGQDYEQYF. The DNA for the CDR3 is TGTGCCAGCAGCCCAGCGGGACAGGACTACGAGCAGTACTTC.

The CDR3 region is CSARDEVYEQYF. The CDR3, as DNA: TGCAGTGCTAGAGATGAGGTTTACGAGCAGTACTTC. The chain couples TRBV20-1 to TRBJ2-7; D gene uncertain. Germline loops: CDR1 DFQATT, CDR2 SNEGSKA (reference sequence). V was cut by 0 bases and J by 4 bases, with 7 bases left in between. The CDR3 covers 12 residues.

The V call is TRBV10-3, the J call TRBJ2-2, with 10 bases that match TRBD1. This CDR3 has 17 residues. The ends lost 7 bases at V and 3 bases at J; junction bases unmatched: 11. The germline V gene has CDR1 ENHRY and CDR2 SYGVKD. The CDR3: CAIMAPGTGDDTGELFF. CDR3 DNA sequence: TGTGCCATCATGGCACCCGGGACAGGGGACGACACCGGGGAGCTGTTTTTT.

This clonotype occurred a few times. The rearrangement uses TRBV27 and TRBJ2-1, with 12 bases fitting TRBD2. In germline, CDR1 is MNHEY, CDR2 SMNVEV (reference sequence). The CDR3 runs to 16 residues. Losses at the gene ends were 5 bases for V and 9 bases for J; bases not matched to a gene: 11. CDR3 in amino acids: CASSRPPSGGAPEQFF. In DNA form, the CDR3 reads TGTGCCAGCAGTCGGCCCCCTAGCGGGGGGGCTCCTGAGCAGTTCTTC.

A few counts support this clonotype. V usage is TRBV14 and J usage is TRBJ2-5; unclear D gene. The CDR3 has 14 residues. V lost 5 bases, J lost 7 bases, and 17 bases lay in between. Germline V gene sequence: CDR1 SGHDN, CDR2 FVKESK. The CDR3 is CASSNDLVVGTQYF. The CDR3 DNA reads as TGTGCCAGCAGCAACGATCTAGTAGTGGGGACCCAGTACTTC.

This clonotype has just a few counts. This rearrangement joins TRBV5-1 to TRBJ1-4; D may be TRBD1 (5 bases). V gave up 0 bases and J gave up 10 bases, with 13 bases separating them. Germline V gene data show CDR1 as SGHRS and CDR2 as YFSETQ. The CDR3 sequence is 14 residues long. The CDR3 DNA sequence: TGCGCCAGCAGCTTGGGTCAGGGCGGCGCAAAACTGTTTTTT. This encodes CASSLGQGGAKLFF.

Comments on this clonotype: Compared with germline, one end of the junction differs, possibly owing to a read error. The chain is built from TRBV6-1 and TRBJ1-1; TRBD1 matches at 10 bases. Germline V gene sequence: CDR1 MNHNS, CDR2 SASEGT. The CDR3 consists of 19 residues. In DNA, the CDR3 is TGTGCCAGCAGTGAAGCGCAAGTTGGGAGGACAGGGGGGAACACTGGAGCTTTCTTT. Translating gives CASSEAQVGRTGGNTGAFF.

The chain uses TRBV7-9 and TRBJ2-5, with TRBD2 as a possible D gene (5 bases). V gave up 1 base and J gave up 9 bases, with 15 bases separating them. The CDR3 runs to 14 residues. Germline loops: CDR1 SEHNR, CDR2 FQNEAQ (reference sequence). Here the CDR3 reads CASSLGVPAGAQYF. CDR3 bases: TGTGCCAGCAGCTTAGGTGTCCCTGCCGGGGCCCAGTACTTC.

This clonotype appeared many times. The chain has TRBV5-1 and TRBJ2-7, with a possible D match to TRBD1 (5 bases). Germline CDR1 is SGHRS and CDR2 is YFSETQ. V lost 2 bases to trimming and J lost 2 bases, with 11 bases between them. CDR3 size: 14 residues. The CDR3 sequence is CASSFGHWPYEQYF. As DNA, the CDR3 is TGCGCCAGCAGCTTCGGACACTGGCCCTACGAGCAGTACTTC.

The chain couples TRBV29-1 to TRBJ2-1; TRBD2 aligns across 13 bases. Per germline, CDR1 SQVTM and CDR2 ANQGSEA. V lost 7 bases and J lost 7; bases outside the gene matches: 4. The CDR3 spans 13 residues. In DNA form, the CDR3 reads TGCAGCGGAACTAGCGGGGGGGCGAATGAGCAGTTCTTC. Protein: CSGTSGGANEQFF.

This clonotype has just a few counts. The chain uses TRBV12-5 and TRBJ1-1; D might be TRBD1 (5 bases). Per the germline V gene, CDR1 is LGHNT and CDR2 is FRNRAP. V shed 7 bases and J shed 5 bases, with 14 bases lying between them. The CDR3 extends over 13 amino acids. CDR3 sequence reads: CASEQGVVTEAFF. CDR3 nucleotide sequence: TGTGCTAGTGAACAAGGGGTCGTAACTGAAGCTTTCTTT. The whole variable domain, remainder taken from reference TRBV12-5 and TRBJ1-1, is DARVTQTPRHKVTEMGQEVTMRCQPILGHNTVFWYRQTMMQGLELLAYFRNRAPLDDSGMPKDRFSAEMPDATLATLKIQPSEPRDSAVYFCASEQGVVTEAFFGQGTRLTVV.

The V gene is TRBV28, the J gene TRBJ2-3, with D tentatively TRBD2 (6 bases). V was shortened by 7 bases and J by 9 bases, with 23 bases between the two germline ends. Germline-derived CDR1 and CDR2 are MDHEN and SYDVKM. The CDR3 is 15 amino acids. The DNA for the CDR3 is TGTGCCAGCACACTCCGGGCTGCCGGGAGAGAGACGCAGTATTTT. Protein: CASTLRAAGRETQYF.